This paragraph covers one TCR beta chain sequence. What it binds is not known. Original handling: After removing out-of-frame reads, under 2.5 million distinct TCRbeta sequences remained. TCRdb's copy holds only in-frame clones and misses some; the assay was immunoSEQ multiplex PCR. V and J calls and clone size come straight from that table; D and trimming were deduced from the DNA. The data contain approximately 41,000 clones, about 79% of them singletons. The data derive from a study of memory CD4+ T cells and cytomegalovirus serostatus. The study's findings and limits: Of approximately 160 reported CMV TCRbeta sequences, some 70 were found in memory CD4+ repertoires.

The length of the CDR3 is 13 residues. The germline V gene encodes CDR1 MNHEY and CDR2 SMNVEV (reference sequence). Trimming stripped 4 bases from V and 4 bases from J, with 10 bases between. The sort gate was single viable CD3+CD4+CD8-CD45RO+ cells for memory CD4+ T cells. The chain joins TRBV27 to TRBJ1-2; D gene uncertain. Sequencing was done on a sample of memory CD4+ T cells from blood. The receptor's source is an adult in good health and CMV-seronegative. Here the CDR3 DNA reads TGTGCCAGCAGTTATCCGGGCCCCTATGGCTACACCTTC. Encoded protein: CASSYPGPYGYTF.